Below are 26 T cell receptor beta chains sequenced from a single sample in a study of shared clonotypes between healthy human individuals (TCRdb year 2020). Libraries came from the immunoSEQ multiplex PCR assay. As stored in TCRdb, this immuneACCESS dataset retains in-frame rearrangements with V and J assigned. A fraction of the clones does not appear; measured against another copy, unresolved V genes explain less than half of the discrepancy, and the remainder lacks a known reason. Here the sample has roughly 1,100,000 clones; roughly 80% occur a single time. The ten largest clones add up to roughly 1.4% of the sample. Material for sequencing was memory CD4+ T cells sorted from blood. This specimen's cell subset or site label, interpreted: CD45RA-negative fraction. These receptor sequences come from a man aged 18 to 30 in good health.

Here the CDR3 DNA reads TGTGCCAGCAGTACTCGAGGACAGGCCTCCTACGAGCAGTACTTC. Translated, it gives CASSTRGQASYEQYF. The J gene is TRBJ2-7, the V gene TRBV28; 7 bases agree with TRBD1. After removal of 5 bases from V and 0 bases from J, the junction contained 7 bases not matched to a gene. Germline CDR1 and CDR2: MDHEN and SYDVKM. The CDR3 runs to 15 residues.

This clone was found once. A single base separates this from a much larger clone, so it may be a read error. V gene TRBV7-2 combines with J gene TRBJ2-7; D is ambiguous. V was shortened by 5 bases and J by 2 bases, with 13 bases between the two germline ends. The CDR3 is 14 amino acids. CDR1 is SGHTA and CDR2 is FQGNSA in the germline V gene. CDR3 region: CASSVGCSAYEQYF. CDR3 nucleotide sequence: TGTGCCAGCAGCGTAGGGTGTTCGGCCTACGAGCAGTACTTC.

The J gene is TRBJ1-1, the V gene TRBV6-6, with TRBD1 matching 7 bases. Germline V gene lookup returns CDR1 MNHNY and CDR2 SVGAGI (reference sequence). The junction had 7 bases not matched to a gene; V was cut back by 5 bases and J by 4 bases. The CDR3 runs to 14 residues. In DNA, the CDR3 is TGTGCCAGCAGTCTGACAGGGCCTGGCACTGAAGCTTTCTTT. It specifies CASSLTGPGTEAFF.

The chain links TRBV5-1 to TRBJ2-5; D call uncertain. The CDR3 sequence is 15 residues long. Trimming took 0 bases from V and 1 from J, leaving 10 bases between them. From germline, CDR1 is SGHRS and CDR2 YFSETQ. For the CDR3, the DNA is TGCGCCAGCAGCTTGGAGGCAAGGCCCCAAGAGACCCAGTACTTC. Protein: CASSLEARPQETQYF. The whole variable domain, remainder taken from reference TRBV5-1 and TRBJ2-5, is KAGVTQTPRYLIKTRGQQVTLSCSPISGHRSVSWYQQTPGQGLQFLFEYFSETQRNKGNFPGRFSGRQFSNSRSEMNVSTLELGDSALYLCASSLEARPQETQYFGPGTRLLVL.

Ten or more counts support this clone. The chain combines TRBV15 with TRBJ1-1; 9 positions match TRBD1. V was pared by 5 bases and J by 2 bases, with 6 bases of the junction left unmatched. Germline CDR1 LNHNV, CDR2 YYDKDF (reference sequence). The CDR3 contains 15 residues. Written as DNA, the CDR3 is TGTGCCACCAGCCCCGGGACAGGGCATAACACTGAAGCTTTCTTT. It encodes CATSPGTGHNTEAFF.

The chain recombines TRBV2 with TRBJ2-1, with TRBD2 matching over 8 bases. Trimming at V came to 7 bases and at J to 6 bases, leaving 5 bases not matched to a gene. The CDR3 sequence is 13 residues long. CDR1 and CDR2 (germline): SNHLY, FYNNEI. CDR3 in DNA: TGTGCCAGCAAGAAAGGACTAGCCAATGAGCAGTTCTTC. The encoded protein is CASKKGLANEQFF. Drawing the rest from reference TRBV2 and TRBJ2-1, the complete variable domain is EPEVTQTPSHQVTQMGQEVILRCVPISNHLYFYWYRQILGQKVEFLVSFYNNEISEKSEIFDDQFSVERPDGSNFTLKIRSTKLEDSAMYFCASKKGLANEQFFGPGTRLTVL.

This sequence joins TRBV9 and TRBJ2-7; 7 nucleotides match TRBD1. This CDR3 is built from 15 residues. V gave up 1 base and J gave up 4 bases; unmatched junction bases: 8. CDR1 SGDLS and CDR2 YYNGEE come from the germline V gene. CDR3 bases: TGTGCCAGCAGCGTATCTCCCGGGACAGCATACGAGCAGTACTTC. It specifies CASSVSPGTAYEQYF.

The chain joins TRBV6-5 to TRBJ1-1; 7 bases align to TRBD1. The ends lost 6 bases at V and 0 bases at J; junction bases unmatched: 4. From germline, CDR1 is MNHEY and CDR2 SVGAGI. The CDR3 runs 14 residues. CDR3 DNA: TGTGCCAGCAGCACAGGGGATATGAACACTGAAGCTTTCTTT. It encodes CASSTGDMNTEAFF.

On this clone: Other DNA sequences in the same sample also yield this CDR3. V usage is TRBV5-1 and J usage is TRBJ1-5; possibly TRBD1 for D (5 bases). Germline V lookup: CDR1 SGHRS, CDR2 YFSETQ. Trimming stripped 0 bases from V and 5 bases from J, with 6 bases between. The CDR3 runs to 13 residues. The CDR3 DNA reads TGCGCCAGCAGCTTGGGCAGGGATCAGCCCCAGCATTTT. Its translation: CASSLGRDQPQHF.

The CDR3 loop reads CASRGQGAHYGYTF. The CDR3, as DNA: TGTGCCTCCAGGGGACAGGGGGCCCACTATGGCTACACCTTC. The V and J genes are TRBV6-5 and TRBJ1-2; 12 bases line up with TRBD1. CDR3 length: 14 amino acids. Germline V gives CDR1 MNHEY, CDR2 SVGAGI. Losses at the gene ends were 11 bases for V and 3 bases for J; bases not matched to a gene: 7.

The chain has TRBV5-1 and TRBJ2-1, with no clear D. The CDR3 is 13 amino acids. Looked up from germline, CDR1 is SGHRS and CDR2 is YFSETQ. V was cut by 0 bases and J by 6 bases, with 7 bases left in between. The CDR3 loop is CASSLGVANEQFF. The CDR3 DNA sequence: TGCGCCAGCAGCTTGGGGGTGGCCAATGAGCAGTTCTTC.

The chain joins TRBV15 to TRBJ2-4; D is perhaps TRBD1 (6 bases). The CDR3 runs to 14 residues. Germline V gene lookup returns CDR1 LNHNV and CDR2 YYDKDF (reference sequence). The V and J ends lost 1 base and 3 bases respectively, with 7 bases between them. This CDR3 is CATSRGGGKNIQYF. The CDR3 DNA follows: TGTGCCACCAGCAGAGGAGGGGGCAAAAACATTCAGTACTTC.

The CDR3 nucleotides are TGTGCCAGCAGTGAATCGGCGGTTGCGCCCTACGAGCAGTACTTC. Residues: CASSESAVAPYEQYF. The rearrangement links TRBV25-1 to TRBJ2-7, with D unresolved. From germline, CDR1 is MGHDK and CDR2 SYGVNS. V lost 1 base, J lost 2 bases, and 12 bases lay in between. The CDR3 is made up of 15 amino acids.

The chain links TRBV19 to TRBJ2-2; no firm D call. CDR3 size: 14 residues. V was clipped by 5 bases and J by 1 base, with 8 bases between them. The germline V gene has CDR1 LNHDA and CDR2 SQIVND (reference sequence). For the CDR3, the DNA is TGTGCCAGTAGTCACGGACGGAACACCGGGGAGCTGTTTTTT. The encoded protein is CASSHGRNTGELFF. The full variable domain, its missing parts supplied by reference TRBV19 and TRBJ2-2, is DGGITQSPKYLFRKEGQNVTLSCEQNLNHDAMYWYRQDPGQGLRLIYYSQIVNDFQKGDIAEGYSVSREKKESFPLTVTSAQKNPTAFYLCASSHGRNTGELFFGEGSRLTVL.

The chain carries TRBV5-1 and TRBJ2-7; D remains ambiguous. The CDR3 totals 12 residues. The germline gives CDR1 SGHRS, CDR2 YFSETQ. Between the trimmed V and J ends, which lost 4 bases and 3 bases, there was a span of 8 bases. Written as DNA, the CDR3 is TGCGCCAGCAGCGGCACTAACTACGAGCAGTACTTC. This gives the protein CASSGTNYEQYF.

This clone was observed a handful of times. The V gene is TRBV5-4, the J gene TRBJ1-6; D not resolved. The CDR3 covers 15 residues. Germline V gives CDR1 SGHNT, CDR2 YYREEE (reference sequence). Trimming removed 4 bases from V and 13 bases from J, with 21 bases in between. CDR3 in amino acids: CASSITDRVGDPLHF. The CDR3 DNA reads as TGTGCCAGCAGCATAACGGACCGGGTGGGAGATCCCCTCCACTTT.

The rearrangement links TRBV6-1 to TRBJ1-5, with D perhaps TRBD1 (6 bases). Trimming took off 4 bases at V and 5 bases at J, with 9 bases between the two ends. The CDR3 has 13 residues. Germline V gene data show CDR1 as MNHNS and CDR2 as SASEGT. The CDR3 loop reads CASSVGGDQPQHF. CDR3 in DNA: TGTGCCAGCAGTGTAGGGGGAGATCAGCCCCAGCATTTT.

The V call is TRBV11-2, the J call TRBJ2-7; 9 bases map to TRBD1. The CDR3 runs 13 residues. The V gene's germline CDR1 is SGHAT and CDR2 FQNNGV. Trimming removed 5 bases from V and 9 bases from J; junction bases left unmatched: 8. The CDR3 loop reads CASSPLTGGRQYF. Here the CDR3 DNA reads TGTGCCAGCAGCCCCTTGACAGGGGGAAGGCAGTACTTC.

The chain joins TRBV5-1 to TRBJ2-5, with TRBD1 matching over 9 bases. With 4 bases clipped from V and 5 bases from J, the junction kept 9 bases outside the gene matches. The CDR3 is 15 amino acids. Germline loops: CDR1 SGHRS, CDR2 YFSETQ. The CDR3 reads CASSTGTGPQETQYF. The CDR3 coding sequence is TGCGCCAGCAGCACAGGGACAGGGCCACAGGAGACCCAGTACTTC.

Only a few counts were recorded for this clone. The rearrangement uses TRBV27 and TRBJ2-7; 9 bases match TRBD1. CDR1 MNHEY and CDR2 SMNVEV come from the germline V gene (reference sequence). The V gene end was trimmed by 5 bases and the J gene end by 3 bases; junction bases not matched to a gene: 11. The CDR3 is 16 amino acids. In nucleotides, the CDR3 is TGTGCCAGCAGTCCTACCCCGGGACAGGGTTTCTACGAGCAGTACTTC. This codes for CASSPTPGQGFYEQYF.

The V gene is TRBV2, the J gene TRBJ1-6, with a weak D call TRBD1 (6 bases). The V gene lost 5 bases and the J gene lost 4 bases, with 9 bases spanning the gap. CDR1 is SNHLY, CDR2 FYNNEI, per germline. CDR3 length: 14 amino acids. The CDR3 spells CASSTGQYNSPLHF. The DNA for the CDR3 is TGTGCCAGCAGTACAGGACAGTATAATTCACCCCTCCACTTT.

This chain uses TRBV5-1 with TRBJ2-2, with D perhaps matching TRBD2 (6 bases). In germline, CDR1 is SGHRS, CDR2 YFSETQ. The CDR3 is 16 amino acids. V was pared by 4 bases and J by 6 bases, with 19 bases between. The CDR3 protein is CASSDGRASGAGELFF. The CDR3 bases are TGCGCCAGCAGCGACGGGCGAGCTTCGGGGGCCGGGGAGCTGTTTTTT.

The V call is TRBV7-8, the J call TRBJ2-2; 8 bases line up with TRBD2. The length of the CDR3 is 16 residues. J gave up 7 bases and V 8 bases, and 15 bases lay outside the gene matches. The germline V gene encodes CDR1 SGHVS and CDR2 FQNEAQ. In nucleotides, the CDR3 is TGTGCCAGCCGGTCGGGCAGCGGGAGTATGATCGGGGAGCTGTTTTTT. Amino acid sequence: CASRSGSGSMIGELFF.

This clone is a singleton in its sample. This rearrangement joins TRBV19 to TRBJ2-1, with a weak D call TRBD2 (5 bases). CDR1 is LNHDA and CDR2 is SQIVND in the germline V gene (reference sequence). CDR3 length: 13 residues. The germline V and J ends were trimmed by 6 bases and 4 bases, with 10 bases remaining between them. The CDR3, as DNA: TGTGCCAGTAGCATCCGGGATTACAATGAGCAGTTCTTC. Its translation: CASSIRDYNEQFF.

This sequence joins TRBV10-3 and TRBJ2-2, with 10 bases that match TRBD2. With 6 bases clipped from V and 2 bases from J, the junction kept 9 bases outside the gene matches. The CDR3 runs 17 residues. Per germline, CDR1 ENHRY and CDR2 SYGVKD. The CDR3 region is CAIRPSGGAPNTGELFF. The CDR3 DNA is TGTGCCATCAGACCAAGCGGGGGGGCCCCTAACACCGGGGAGCTGTTTTTT.

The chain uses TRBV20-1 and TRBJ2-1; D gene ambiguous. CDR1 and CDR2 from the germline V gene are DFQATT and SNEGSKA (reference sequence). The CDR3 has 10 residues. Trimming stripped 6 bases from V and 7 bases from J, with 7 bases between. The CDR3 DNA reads TGCAGTGCCCAACGTAATGAGCAGTTCTTC. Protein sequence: CSAQRNEQFF.